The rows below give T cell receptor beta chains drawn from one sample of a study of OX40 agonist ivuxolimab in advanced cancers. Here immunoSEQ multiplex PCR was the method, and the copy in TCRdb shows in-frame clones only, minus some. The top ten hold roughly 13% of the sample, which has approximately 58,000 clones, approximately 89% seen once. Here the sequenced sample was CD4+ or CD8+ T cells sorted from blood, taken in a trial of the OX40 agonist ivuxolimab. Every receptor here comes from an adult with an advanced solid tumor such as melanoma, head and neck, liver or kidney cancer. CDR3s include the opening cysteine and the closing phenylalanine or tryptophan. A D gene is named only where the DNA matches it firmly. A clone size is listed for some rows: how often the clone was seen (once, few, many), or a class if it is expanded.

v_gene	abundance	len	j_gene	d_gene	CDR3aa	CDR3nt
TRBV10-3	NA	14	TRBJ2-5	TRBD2	CAISEGLAGGTQYF	TGTGCCATCAGTGAGGGACTAGCGGGAGGGACCCAGTACTTC
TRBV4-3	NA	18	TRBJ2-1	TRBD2	CASSQGTASGSSYNEQFF	TGCGCCAGCAGCCAAGGGACGGCTAGCGGGTCCTCCTACAATGAGCAGTTCTTC
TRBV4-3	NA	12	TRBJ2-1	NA	CASSQDPNEQFF	TGCGCCAGCAGCCAAGATCCCAATGAGCAGTTCTTC
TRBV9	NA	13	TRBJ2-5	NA	CASSVEEAETQYF	TGTGCCAGCAGCGTAGAAGAGGCGGAGACCCAGTACTTC
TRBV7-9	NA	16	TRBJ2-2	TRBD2	CASSLSSGRGTGELFF	TGTGCCAGCAGCTTGTCAAGCGGGAGAGGCACCGGGGAGCTGTTTTTT
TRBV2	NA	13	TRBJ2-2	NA	CASIGLDTGELFF	TGTGCCAGCATAGGACTTGACACCGGGGAGCTGTTTTTT
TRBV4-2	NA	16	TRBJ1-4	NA	CASSQVGIVENEKLFF	TGTGCCAGCAGCCAAGTTGGCATCGTCGAGAATGAAAAACTGTTTTTT
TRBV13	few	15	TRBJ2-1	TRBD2	CASSLGGLAGDEQFF	TGTGCCAGCAGCTTAGGAGGACTAGCGGGTGATGAGCAGTTCTTC
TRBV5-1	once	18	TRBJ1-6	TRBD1	CASSPGDREGYYNSPLHF	TGCGCCAGCAGCCCCGGAGACAGGGAGGGTTACTATAATTCACCCCTCCACTTT
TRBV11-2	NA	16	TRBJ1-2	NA	CASSLVPGLSGYGYTF	TGTGCCAGCAGCTTAGTTCCGGGGCTGAGTGGGTATGGCTACACCTTC
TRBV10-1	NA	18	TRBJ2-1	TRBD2	CASNKQAGYVIYGNEQFF	TGCGCCAGCAATAAACAAGCGGGATACGTTATTTATGGTAATGAGCAGTTCTTC
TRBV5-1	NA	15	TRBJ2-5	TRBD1	CASSSGQGARETQYF	TGCGCCAGCAGCTCCGGACAGGGGGCGAGGGAGACCCAGTACTTC
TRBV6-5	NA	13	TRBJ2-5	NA	CASKIGRGETQYF	TGTGCCAGCAAGATCGGCCGGGGAGAGACCCAGTACTTC
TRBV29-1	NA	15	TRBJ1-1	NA	CSVEDGRGGGPEAFF	TGCAGCGTTGAAGATGGGCGTGGGGGGGGCCCTGAAGCTTTCTTT
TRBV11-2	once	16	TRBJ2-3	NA	CASSLDRWASTDTQYF	TGTGCCAGCAGCTTAGATCGATGGGCTAGCACAGATACGCAGTATTTT
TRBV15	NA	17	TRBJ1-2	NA	CATSRKPRTVTNYGYTF	TGTGCCACCAGCAGAAAACCCAGGACAGTGACAAACTATGGCTACACCTTC
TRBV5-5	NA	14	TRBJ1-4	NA	CASSRAGRAEKLFF	TGTGCCAGCAGCCGGGCAGGGCGGGCGGAAAAACTGTTTTTT
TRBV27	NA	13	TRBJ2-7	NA	CASSDTYSYEQYF	TGTGCCAGCAGTGACACGTACTCCTACGAGCAGTACTTC
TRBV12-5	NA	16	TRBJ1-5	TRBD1	CASGLWVRGSNQPQHF	TGTGCTAGTGGTTTGTGGGTCAGGGGGAGCAATCAGCCCCAGCATTTT
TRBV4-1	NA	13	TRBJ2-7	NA	CASSQDLGYEQYF	TGCGCCAGCAGCCAAGATCTGGGTTACGAGCAGTACTTC
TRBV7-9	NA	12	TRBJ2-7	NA	CASRKQGNEQYF	TGTGCCAGCAGAAAACAGGGAAACGAGCAGTACTTC
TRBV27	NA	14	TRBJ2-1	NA	CASSLSQAGNEQFF	TGTGCCAGCAGTTTATCGCAGGCGGGCAATGAGCAGTTCTTC
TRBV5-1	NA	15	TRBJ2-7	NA	CASSQGAGSKLEQYF	TGCGCCAGCAGCCAGGGTGCTGGGTCCAAACTCGAGCAGTACTTC
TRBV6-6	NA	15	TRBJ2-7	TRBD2	CASSYSGGGSYEQYF	TGTGCCAGCAGTTACTCTGGGGGGGGCTCCTACGAGCAGTACTTC
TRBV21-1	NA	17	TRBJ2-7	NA	CASSTPGQGTSSYEQYF	TGTGCCAGCAGCACCCCGGGACAGGGAACGAGCTCCTACGAGCAGTACTTC
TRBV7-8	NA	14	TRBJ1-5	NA	CASSLIRVDQPQHF	TGTGCCAGCAGCTTAATCAGGGTCGATCAGCCCCAGCATTTT
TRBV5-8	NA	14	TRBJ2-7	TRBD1	CASSFPGQGYEQYF	TGTGCCAGCAGCTTTCCGGGACAGGGCTACGAGCAGTACTTC
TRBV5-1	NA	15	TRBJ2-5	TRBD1	CASSFDRAREETQYF	TGCGCCAGCAGCTTCGACAGGGCTCGGGAAGAGACCCAGTACTTC
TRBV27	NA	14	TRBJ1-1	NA	CASRTRGLNTEAFF	TGTGCCAGCAGAACAAGGGGATTGAACACTGAAGCTTTCTTT
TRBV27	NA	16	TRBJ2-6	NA	CASTSAWGSGANVLTF	TGTGCCAGCACGTCTGCATGGGGCTCTGGGGCCAACGTCCTGACTTTC
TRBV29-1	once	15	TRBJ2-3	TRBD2	CSVEEPREGPYTQYF	TGCAGCGTTGAAGAGCCCAGGGAGGGGCCATATACGCAGTATTTT
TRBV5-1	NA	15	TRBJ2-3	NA	CASSSGTSSTDTQYF	TGCGCCAGCAGCTCGGGGACATCTAGCACAGATACGCAGTATTTT
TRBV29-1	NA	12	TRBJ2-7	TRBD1	CSANRGDYEQYF	TGCAGCGCCAACAGGGGGGATTACGAGCAGTACTTC
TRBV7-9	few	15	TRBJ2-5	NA	CASSQRTGNKETQYF	TGTGCCAGCAGCCAACGCACAGGGAACAAAGAGACCCAGTACTTC
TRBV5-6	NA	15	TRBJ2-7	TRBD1	CASSLQGQPFYEQYF	TGTGCCAGCAGCTTGCAGGGACAGCCGTTCTACGAGCAGTACTTC
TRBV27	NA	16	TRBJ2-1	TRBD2	CASSQLAGWTGNEQFF	TGTGCCAGCAGTCAACTAGCGGGGTGGACGGGAAATGAGCAGTTCTTC
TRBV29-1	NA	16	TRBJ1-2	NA	CSVEVIESEGLSGYTF	TGCAGCGTTGAAGTCATTGAATCCGAGGGATTGAGTGGCTACACCTTC
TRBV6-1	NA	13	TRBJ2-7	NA	CASSVRLLAEQYF	TGTGCCAGCAGTGTACGACTTTTGGCCGAGCAGTACTTC
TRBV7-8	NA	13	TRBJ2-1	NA	CASSLGLAPEQFF	TGTGCCAGCAGCTTAGGGCTAGCTCCTGAGCAGTTCTTC
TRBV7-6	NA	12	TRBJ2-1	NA	CASSLESHEQFF	TGTGCCAGCAGCTTAGAGTCCCATGAGCAGTTCTTC
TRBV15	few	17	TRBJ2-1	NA	CATSRGPSLSPYNEQFF	TGTGCCACCAGCAGAGGTCCGTCCTTGTCGCCCTACAATGAGCAGTTCTTC